The clone carrying this TCR beta chain was seen a few times. As yet, its antigen is unknown. The sample comes from a study of response to subunit inactivated influenza vaccine. Points from the study as a whole: The study's authors posited that every seasonal influenza vaccination enlists few new T cells.

One entry per CDR3 protein, called by TCRdb with MiXCR from the RT-PCR reads. This sample has 500,000 to 600,000 distinct CDR3 sequences, with approximately 15% found just once. The receptor's source is a man between 50 and 69 years old who received an inactivated influenza vaccine. The sample was CD4+ T cells sorted from PBMCs, taken less than 30 months after vaccination.

CDR3 nucleotides: TGTGCCAGCAGTTACGGGCCTTCAGGACGAGAGACCCAGTACTTC. Its translation: CASSYGPSGRETQYF. The chain couples TRBV6-2 or TRBV6-3 to TRBJ2-5; D is ambiguous. V was shortened by 2 bases and J by 4 bases, with 14 bases between the two germline ends. The CDR3 consists of 15 residues. CDR1 and CDR2 from the germline V gene are MNHEY and SVGEGT.